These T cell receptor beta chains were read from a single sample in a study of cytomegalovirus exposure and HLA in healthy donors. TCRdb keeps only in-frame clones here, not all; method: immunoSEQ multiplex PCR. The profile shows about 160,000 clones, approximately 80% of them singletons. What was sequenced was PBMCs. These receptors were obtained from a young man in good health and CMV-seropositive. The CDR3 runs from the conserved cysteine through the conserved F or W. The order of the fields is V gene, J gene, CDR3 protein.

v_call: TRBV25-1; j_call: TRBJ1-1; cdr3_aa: CASRRRYTEAFF
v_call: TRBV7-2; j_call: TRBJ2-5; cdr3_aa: CASSFVAGGQETQYF
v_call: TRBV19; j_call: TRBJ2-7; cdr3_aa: CASSPDRGRSYEQYF
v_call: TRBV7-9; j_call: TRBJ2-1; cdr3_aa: CASSLLGGNEQFF
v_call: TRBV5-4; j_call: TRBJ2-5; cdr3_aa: CASSLGQGNSKTQYF
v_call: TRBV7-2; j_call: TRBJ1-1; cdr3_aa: CASKQPNTEAFF
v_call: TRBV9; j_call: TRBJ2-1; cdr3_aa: CASSVIAGGIHEQFF
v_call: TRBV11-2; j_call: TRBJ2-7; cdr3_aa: CASSFQAYEQYF
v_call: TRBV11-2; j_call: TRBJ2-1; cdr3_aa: CASSSIAGTSSHEQFF
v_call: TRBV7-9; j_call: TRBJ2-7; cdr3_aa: CASTSGGNSYEQYF
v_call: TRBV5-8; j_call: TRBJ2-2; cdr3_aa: CASSIQITGELFF
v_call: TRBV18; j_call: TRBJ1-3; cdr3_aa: CASSPVREAGGNTIYF
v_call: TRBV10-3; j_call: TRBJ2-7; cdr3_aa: CAISGGGNLRYEQYF
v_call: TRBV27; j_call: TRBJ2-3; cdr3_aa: CASSTSGGRTDTQYF
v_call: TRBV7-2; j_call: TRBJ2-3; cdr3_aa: CASSLSPGVWSTDTQYF
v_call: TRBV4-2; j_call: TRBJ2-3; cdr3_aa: CASRQVMMLTDTQYF
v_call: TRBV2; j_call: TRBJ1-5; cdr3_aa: CASSGTGGLIGNQPQHF
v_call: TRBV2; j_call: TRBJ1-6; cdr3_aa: CAGRKGVLQETIGPLHF
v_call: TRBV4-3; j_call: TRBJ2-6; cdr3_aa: CASSQERGSGANGLTF
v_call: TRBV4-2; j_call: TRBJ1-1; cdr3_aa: CASSQAGENTEAFF
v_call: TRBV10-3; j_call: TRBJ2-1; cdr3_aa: CAISVLAGTDNEQFF
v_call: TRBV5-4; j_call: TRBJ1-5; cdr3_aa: CASSSWTGINQPQHF
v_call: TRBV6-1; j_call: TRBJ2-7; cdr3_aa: CASSEKGFASSGILSYEQYF
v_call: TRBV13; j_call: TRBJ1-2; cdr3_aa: CASSMGQGTFYGYTF
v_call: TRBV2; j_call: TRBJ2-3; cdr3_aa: CASIQTAWGREMTDTQYF
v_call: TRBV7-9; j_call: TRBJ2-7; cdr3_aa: CASSLGLVYGQYF
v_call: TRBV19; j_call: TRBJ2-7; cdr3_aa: CASRPRDRGFRQYF
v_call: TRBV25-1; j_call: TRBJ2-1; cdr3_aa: CASSEIPPRSGGDQEQFF